This T cell receptor (beta chain) was recovered during a study of T-cell memory formation after mild COVID-19. General study results and limits: Largely, contracting CD4+ clones fell within CM and EM, and contracting CD8+ clones within EMRA.

The table lists this clonotype with many counts. Its antigen is not identified. TCRdb passed the 5' RACE reads through MiXCR, listing each CDR3 protein once. In the table there are about 560,000 distinct CDR3 sequences, approximately 15% of which are singletons. Trimming shortened V by 7 bases and J by 6 bases, and 16 bases separated the two germline ends. CDR1 and CDR2 from the germline V gene are MNHEY and SVGEGT. This CDR3 region has 14 residues. The chain carries TRBV6-2 or TRBV6-3 and TRBJ2-1, with no clear D. Specimen: PBMCs or a T cell subset sorted from them (not recorded which). The source of this sequence is an adult woman who had mild COVID-19 (a few samples of this study predate the infection). Cell type and time point are not known. In DNA, the CDR3 is TGTGCCAGCACCTTACATTCTCACGCCAATGAGCAGTTCTTC. Its protein is CASTLHSHANEQFF.